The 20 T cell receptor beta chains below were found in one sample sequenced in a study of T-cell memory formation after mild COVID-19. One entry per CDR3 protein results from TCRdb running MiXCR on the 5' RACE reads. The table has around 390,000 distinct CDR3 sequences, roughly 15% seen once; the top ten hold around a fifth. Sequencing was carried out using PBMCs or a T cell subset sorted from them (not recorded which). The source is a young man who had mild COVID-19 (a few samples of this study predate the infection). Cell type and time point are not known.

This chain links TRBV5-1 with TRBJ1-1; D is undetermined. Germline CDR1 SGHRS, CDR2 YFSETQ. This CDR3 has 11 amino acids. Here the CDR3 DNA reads TGCGCTGGTCGGGGGAACACTGAAGCTTTCTTT. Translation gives CAGRGNTEAFF.

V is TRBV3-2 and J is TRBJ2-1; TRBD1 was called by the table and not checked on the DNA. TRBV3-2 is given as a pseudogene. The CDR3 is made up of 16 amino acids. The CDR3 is CASSQEQDRGFTEQFF. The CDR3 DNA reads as TGTGCCAGCAGCCAAGAGCAGGACAGGGGGTTCACTGAGCAGTTCTTC.

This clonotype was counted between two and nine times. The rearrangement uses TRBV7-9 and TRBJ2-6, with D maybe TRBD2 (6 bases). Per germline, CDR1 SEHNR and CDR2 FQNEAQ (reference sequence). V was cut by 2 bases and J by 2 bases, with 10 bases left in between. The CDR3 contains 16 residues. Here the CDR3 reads CASSLTPGAGANVLTF. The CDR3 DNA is TGTGCCAGCAGCTTAACACCGGGGGCTGGGGCCAACGTCCTGACTTTC.

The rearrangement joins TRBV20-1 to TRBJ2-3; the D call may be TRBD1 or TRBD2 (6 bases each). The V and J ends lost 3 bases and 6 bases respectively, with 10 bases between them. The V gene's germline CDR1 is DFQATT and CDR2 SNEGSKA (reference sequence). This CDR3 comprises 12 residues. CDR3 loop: CSASGGGDTQYF. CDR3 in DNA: TGCAGTGCTAGCGGGGGCGGGGATACGCAGTATTTT.

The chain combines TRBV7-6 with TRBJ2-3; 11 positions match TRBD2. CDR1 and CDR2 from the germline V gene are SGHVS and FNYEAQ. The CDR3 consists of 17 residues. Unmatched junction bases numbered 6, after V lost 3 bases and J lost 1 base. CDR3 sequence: CASSLGSTSGGTDTQYF. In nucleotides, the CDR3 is TGTGCCAGCAGCTTGGGGTCGACTAGCGGGGGCACAGATACGCAGTATTTT.

In DNA, the CDR3 is TGTGCCAGCAGTTCAAACAGGGATCCTTTCGATACGCAGTATTTT. Translating it yields CASSSNRDPFDTQYF. The chain has TRBV28 and TRBJ2-3, with D possibly matching TRBD1 (6 bases). CDR3 length equals 15 residues. CDR1 is MDHEN and CDR2 is SYDVKM in the germline V gene. V gave up 4 bases and J gave up 6 bases, with 17 bases separating them.

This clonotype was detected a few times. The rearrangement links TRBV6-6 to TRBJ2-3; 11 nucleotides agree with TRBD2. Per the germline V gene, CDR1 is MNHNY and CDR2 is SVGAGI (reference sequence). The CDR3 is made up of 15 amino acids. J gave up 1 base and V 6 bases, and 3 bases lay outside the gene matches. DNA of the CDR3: TGTGCCAGCAGACAACTAGCGGGGGGCACAGATACGCAGTATTTT. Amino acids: CASRQLAGGTDTQYF.

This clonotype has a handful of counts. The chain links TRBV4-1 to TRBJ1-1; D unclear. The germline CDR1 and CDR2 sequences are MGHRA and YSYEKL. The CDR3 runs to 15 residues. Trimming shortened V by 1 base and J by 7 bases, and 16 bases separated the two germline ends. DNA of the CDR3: TGCGCCAGCAGCCAAGCTAGACAAGGCGCGGGTGAAGCTTTCTTT. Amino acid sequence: CASSQARQGAGEAFF.

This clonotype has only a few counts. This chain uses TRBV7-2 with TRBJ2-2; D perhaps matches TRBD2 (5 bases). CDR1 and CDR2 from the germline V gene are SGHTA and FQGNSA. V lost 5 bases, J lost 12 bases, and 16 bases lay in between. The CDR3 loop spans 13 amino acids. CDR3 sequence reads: CASSRIGVGQLFF. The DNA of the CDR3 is TGTGCCAGCAGCCGAATCGGGGTAGGCCAGCTGTTTTTT.

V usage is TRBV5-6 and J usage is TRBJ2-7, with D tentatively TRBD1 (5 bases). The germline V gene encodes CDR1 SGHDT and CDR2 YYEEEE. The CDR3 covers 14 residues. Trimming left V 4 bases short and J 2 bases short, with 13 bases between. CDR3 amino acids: CASSGSTGAYEQYV. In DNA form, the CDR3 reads TGTGCCAGCAGCGGTAGCACAGGAGCCTACGAGCAGTACGTC.

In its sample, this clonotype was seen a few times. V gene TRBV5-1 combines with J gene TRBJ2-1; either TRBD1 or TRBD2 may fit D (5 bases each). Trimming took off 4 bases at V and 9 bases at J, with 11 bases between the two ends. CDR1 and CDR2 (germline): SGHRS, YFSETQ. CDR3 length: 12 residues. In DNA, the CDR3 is TGCGCCAGCAGCCCTGACAGCGGTGAGCAGTTCTTC. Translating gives CASSPDSGEQFF.

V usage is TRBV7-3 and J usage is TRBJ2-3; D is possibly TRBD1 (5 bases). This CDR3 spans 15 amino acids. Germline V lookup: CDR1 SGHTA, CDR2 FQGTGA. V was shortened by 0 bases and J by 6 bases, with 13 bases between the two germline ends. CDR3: CASSLTPGIGDTQYF. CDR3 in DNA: TGTGCCAGCAGCTTAACTCCAGGGATCGGGGATACGCAGTATTTT. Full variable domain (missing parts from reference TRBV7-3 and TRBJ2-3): GAGVSQTPSNKVTEKGKYVELRCDPISGHTALYWYRQSLGQGPEFLIYFQGTGAADDSGLPNDRFFAVRPEGSVSTLKIQRTERGDSAVYLCASSLTPGIGDTQYFGPGTRLTVL.

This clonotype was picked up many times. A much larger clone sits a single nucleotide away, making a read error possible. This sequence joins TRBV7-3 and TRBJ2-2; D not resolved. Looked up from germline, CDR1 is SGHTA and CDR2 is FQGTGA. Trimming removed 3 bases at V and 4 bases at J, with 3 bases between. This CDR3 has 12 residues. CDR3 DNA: TGTGCCAGCAGCTTTGGCACCGGGGAGCTGTTTTTT. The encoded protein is CASSFGTGELFF.

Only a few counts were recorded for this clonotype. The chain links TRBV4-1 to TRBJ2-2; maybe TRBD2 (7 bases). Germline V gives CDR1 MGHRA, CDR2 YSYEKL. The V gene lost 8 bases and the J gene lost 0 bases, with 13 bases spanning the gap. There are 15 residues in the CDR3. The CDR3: CASARGGANTGELFF. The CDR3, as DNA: TGCGCCAGCGCTAGGGGGGGGGCGAACACCGGGGAGCTGTTTTTT.

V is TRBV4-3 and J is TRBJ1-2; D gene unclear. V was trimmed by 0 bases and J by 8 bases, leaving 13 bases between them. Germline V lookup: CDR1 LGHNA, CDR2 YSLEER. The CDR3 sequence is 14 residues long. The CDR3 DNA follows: TGCGCCAGCAGCCAAGAATTGTGGACTCCCGGCTACACCTTC. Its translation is CASSQELWTPGYTF.

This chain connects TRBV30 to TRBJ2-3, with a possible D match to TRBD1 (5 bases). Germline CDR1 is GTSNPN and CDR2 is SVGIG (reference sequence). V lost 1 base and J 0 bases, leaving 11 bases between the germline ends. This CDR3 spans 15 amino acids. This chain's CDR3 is CAWSEGVSSTDTQYF. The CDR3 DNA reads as TGTGCCTGGAGTGAAGGGGTTTCTAGCACAGATACGCAGTATTTT.

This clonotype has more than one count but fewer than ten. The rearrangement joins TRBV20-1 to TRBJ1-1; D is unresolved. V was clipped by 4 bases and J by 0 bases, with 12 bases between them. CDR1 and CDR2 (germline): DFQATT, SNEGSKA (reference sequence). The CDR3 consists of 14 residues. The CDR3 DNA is TGCAGTGCTAAGGAACATTCCATGAACACTGAAGCTTTCTTT. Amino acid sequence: CSAKEHSMNTEAFF.

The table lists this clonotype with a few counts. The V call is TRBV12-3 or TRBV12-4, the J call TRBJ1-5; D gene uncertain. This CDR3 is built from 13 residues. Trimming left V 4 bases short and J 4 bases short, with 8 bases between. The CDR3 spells CASSWSGNQPQHF. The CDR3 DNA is TGTGCCAGCAGTTGGTCCGGGAATCAGCCCCAGCATTTT.

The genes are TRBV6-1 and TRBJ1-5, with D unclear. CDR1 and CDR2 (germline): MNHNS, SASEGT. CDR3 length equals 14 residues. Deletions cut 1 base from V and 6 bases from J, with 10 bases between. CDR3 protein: CASSEGSEGQPQHF. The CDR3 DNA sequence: TGTGCCAGCAGTGAAGGGTCAGAGGGTCAGCCCCAGCATTTT.

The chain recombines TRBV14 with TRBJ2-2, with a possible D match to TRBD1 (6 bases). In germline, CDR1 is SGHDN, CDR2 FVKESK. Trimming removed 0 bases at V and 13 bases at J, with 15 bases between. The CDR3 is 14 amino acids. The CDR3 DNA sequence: TGTGCCAGCAGCCAAGAAGTAATTGGGGGCGTGCTGTTTTTT. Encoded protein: CASSQEVIGGVLFF.